The 10 T cell receptor beta chains in this list originate from one sample, sequenced in a study of response to subunit inactivated influenza vaccine. TCRdb re-analysed the RT-PCR reads in MiXCR, keeping a single row per CDR3 protein. The data show about 520,000 distinct CDR3 sequences, with 25% seen just once and 1.5% to 2% held by the top ten. Sequences were derived from CD4+ T cells sorted from PBMCs, sampled around 5 days after vaccination. These receptors originate from a man aged 50 to 59 who received an inactivated influenza vaccine.

The sample holds a few counts of this clonotype. V and J are TRBV7-2 and TRBJ1-1; 9 nucleotides align to TRBD1. This CDR3 has 14 residues. Germline V CDR1 and CDR2: SGHTA, FQGNSA. J gave up 7 bases and V 5 bases, and 8 bases lay outside the gene matches. The CDR3 loop is CASSTHRDRDEAFF. In DNA form, the CDR3 reads TGTGCCAGCAGCACCCACCGGGACAGGGATGAAGCTTTCTTT. The entire variable domain, with the rest obtained from reference TRBV7-2 and TRBJ1-1, is as follows: GAGVSQSPSNKVTEKGKDVELRCDPISGHTALYWYRQSLGQGLEFLIYFQGNSAPDKSGLPSDRFSAERTGGSVSTLTIQRTQQEDSAVYLCASSTHRDRDEAFFGQGTRLTVV.

This rearrangement joins TRBV4-3 to TRBJ2-1; 12 nucleotides match TRBD2. Looked up from germline, CDR1 is LGHNA and CDR2 is YSLEER. The trim removed 0 bases at V and 0 bases at J, leaving 6 bases unmatched. CDR3 size: 19 residues. The DNA of the CDR3 is TGCGCCAGCAGCCAAGAGTTTACTAGCGGGGGGAGCTCCTACAATGAGCAGTTCTTC. Protein product: CASSQEFTSGGSSYNEQFF.

The chain is built from TRBV5-1 and TRBJ2-5; 7 bases fit TRBD1. Germline V gene lookup returns CDR1 SGHRS and CDR2 YFSETQ. V dropped 4 bases and J dropped 4; count of bases not matched to a gene: 4. The CDR3 extends over 13 amino acids. CDR3 bases: TGCGCCAGCAGCGACAGGGCGTCAGAGACCCAGTACTTC. Translation: CASSDRASETQYF.

The J gene is TRBJ2-7, the V gene TRBV4-2; 7 nucleotides line up with TRBD1. Per germline, CDR1 LGHNA and CDR2 YNFKEQ. V gave up 4 bases and J gave up 1 base; unmatched junction bases: 7. The CDR3 is 15 amino acids. The CDR3 sequence is CASSLSQQGSYEQYF. The CDR3 nucleotides are TGTGCCAGCAGCCTGTCACAACAGGGGTCCTACGAGCAGTACTTC.

In its sample, this clonotype was seen many times. This chain links TRBV10-3 with TRBJ2-7; possible D gene TRBD2, 5 bases. The length of the CDR3 is 13 residues. Trimming left V 4 bases short and J 5 bases short, with 12 bases between. CDR1 is ENHRY, CDR2 SYGVKD, per germline. The DNA for the CDR3 is TGTGCCATCAGTGGGACTTCGGCGGACGAGCAGTACTTC. This translates into CAISGTSADEQYF.

Only a few counts were recorded for this clonotype. V usage is TRBV12-3 or TRBV12-4 and J usage is TRBJ1-2, with D hard to call. Trimming removed 2 bases at V and 5 bases at J, with 9 bases between. The CDR3 has 13 residues. Here the CDR3 DNA reads TGTGCCAGCAGTTTAAGGGTGGAGTATGGCTACACCTTC. It specifies CASSLRVEYGYTF.

This clonotype was detected a few times. This chain links TRBV5-6 with TRBJ1-2; tentative D call: TRBD1 (5 bases). The V and J ends lost 4 bases and 4 bases respectively, with 14 bases between them. CDR1 is SGHDT and CDR2 is YYEEEE in the germline V gene. This CDR3 comprises 14 residues. The CDR3 DNA follows: TGTGCCAGCAGCCGAAAGGGGCAATCCTATGGCTACACCTTC. This encodes CASSRKGQSYGYTF.

Only a few counts were recorded for this clonotype. The J gene is TRBJ2-3, the V gene TRBV29-1, with D unclear. The V gene lost 6 bases and the J gene lost 2 bases, with 6 bases spanning the gap. The CDR3 runs 11 residues. Germline CDR1 and CDR2: SQVTM and ANQGSEA. The CDR3 loop is CSVGTTDTQYF. CDR3 sequence (DNA): TGCAGCGTGGGTACCACAGATACGCAGTATTTT.

This rearrangement joins TRBV6-5 to TRBJ2-5; TRBD1 matches at 7 bases. Losses at the gene ends were 2 bases for V and 5 bases for J; bases not matched to a gene: 8. Germline CDR1 reads MNHEY; CDR2 reads SVGAGI. The CDR3 extends over 15 amino acids. The CDR3, as DNA: TGTGCCAGCAGTTACGTCGTAGGGGGCGGTGAGACCCAGTACTTC. Encoded protein: CASSYVVGGGETQYF.

The chain joins TRBV18 to TRBJ2-1; 13 bases agree with TRBD2. V lost 4 bases and J lost 14; bases outside the gene matches: 8. The CDR3 extends over 14 amino acids. CDR1 KGHSH and CDR2 LQKENI come from the germline V gene. The CDR3 DNA reads as TGTGCCAGCTCACAGACTAGCGGGGGGATTTTCGAGTTCTTC. Translation: CASSQTSGGIFEFF.